This T cell receptor (beta chain) emerged from a study of control samples from healthy donors and cancer patients. Clones were sequenced by immunoSEQ multiplex PCR, and TCRdb holds only the in-frame ones, with some missing. The table shows around 120,000 clones, with around nine tenths occurring only once. CDR3 length: 14 residues. V lost 4 bases, J lost 2 bases, and 10 bases lay in between. The V gene's germline CDR1 is SGHRS and CDR2 YFSETQ. The receptor was derived from a woman in her 70s in good health. The sequenced material came from blood. This rearrangement joins TRBV5-1 to TRBJ2-1, with D uncertain. CDR3 loop: CASSVSNPYNEQFF. In DNA form, the CDR3 reads TGCGCCAGCAGCGTTAGTAATCCCTACAATGAGCAGTTCTTC.